This T cell receptor beta chain originates from a study of blood T cell repertoires in COVID-19 (TCRdb year 2020). About the study as a whole: Samples from collaborators originated in the United States, Italy and Spain and spanned both the acute and convalescent phases of COVID-19. The prospective study material was composed of cDNA or gDNA derived from T cells, B-cell-depleted T cells, or PBMCs. The dataset comprised deeply sampled blood TCRbeta repertoires from subjects exposed to, actively infected with, or recovered from COVID-19. The repertoires were made available in a free public database intended to serve as a resource for research on the immune response to SARS-CoV-2. Samples were obtained from the ongoing ImmuneRACE study (first 160 participants) and from 1,200 or so subjects provided by 6 global collaborators. A de-identified subject ID, COVID-19 status, age in years and sex were almost always included in the sample metadata. Where HLA class I and class II types were available, the types were taken from metadata supplied by the sample provider, not from assay-based typing. On the study overall, not on this receptor specifically: Clinical and demographic metadata were provided uncurated, with the amount varying by source and participant.

The immunoSEQ Assay, a bias-controlled multiplex PCR, was used to amplify TCRbeta CDR3 regions from genomic DNA. On the study's bioinformatics: The number of nucleated cells in each sample was estimated from the amplification of reference gene primers within the assay. To quantify the absolute abundance of each unique TCRbeta CDR3 rearrangement, sequence reads were collapsed and filtered. Productive Simpson clonality was computed per sample as the square root of Simpson's diversity index over productive rearrangements. TCRdb obtained this table from immuneACCESS and retained in-frame rearrangements with V and J assigned. These tables miss some clones; where compared with another copy, unresolved V genes account for less than half of the shortfall, and the remainder is unexplained. The V and J calls and clone size are taken from that table; D and trimming were inferred from the DNA. For this sample there are a few hundred thousand clones; just under 90% appear just once. The ten largest make up approximately 2% of the sample.

Participants in the prospective study were enrolled through a virtual design, were aged roughly 18 to 95 years, and lived in 20 to 30 United States geographic areas. To assign participants to cohorts, the prospective study relied on clinical history that participants themselves reported in a screening survey and a study questionnaire. ImmuneRACE Cohort 3 recovered participants were defined by two consecutive negative NP/OP PCR tests, healthcare professional clearance, or symptom resolution. In the prospective study, whole blood, serum and a nasopharyngeal or oropharyngeal swab were collected from each participant by mobile phlebotomists. Prospective study participants could optionally give additional blood draws and questionnaires over an approximately two-month period. Before DNA extraction, prospective study blood samples were shipped either frozen or at room temperature. The germline V end is reduced by 2 bases and the J end by 14 bases; junction bases left unmatched: 11. CDR1 is given as GTSNPN and CDR2 as SVGIG, both from the germline V gene (reference sequence). Reading from cysteine to phenylalanine, the CDR3 counts 14 amino acids. The CDR3 DNA has 42 bases and is translated from base 1.

Only a few counts were recorded for this clone. What this receptor recognizes is not known. The input lacks base qualities; no much larger clone sits a single base away. The rearranged chain carries TRBV30 and TRBJ1-6, with TRBD1 identical over 8 junction bases. This TCR derives from an older woman who had recovered from COVID-19. Sequencing used PBMCs or T cells enriched from blood (not recorded which). The nucleotides read TGTGCCTGGAGTACCGGGACAGGCGGTCGGTCCCTCCACTTT. Its coded protein is CAWSTGTGGRSLHF.